Shown below are 8 T cell receptor beta chains from a single sample sequenced in a study of response to subunit inactivated influenza vaccine. Each CDR3 protein is one row after TCRdb ran MiXCR on the RT-PCR reads. The sample lists some 540,000 distinct CDR3 sequences, approximately 24% occurring once. The same data also contributed to another study, on T cells expressing NK-cell markers. That source reports: It was by 5'RACE template switching with UMIs that TCR beta cDNA was made.

The sequencing used CD4+ T cells sorted from PBMCs, collected about 13 days after vaccination. The receptors were sampled from a middle-aged man who received an inactivated influenza vaccine.

There are a few counts of this clonotype. The chain joins TRBV3-1 to TRBJ2-3; D remains ambiguous. Germline values: CDR1 LGHDT, CDR2 YNNKEL (reference sequence). V was pared by 4 bases and J by 4 bases, with 9 bases between. The CDR3 has 13 residues. CDR3 nucleotide sequence: TGTGCCAGCAGCCGTTTAGGTTCAGATACGCAGTATTTT. It translates to CASSRLGSDTQYF.

This sequence joins TRBV7-2 and TRBJ2-2; 8 positions agree with TRBD2. This CDR3 region has 16 residues. The germline CDR1 and CDR2 sequences are SGHTA and FQGNSA. V shed 2 bases and J 4 bases; nucleotides not matched to a gene: 6. The CDR3 sequence is CASSLQRGPFTGELFF. Written as DNA, the CDR3 is TGTGCCAGCAGCTTACAGCGGGGGCCTTTCACCGGGGAGCTGTTTTTT.

This clonotype was counted only a few times. The gene calls are TRBV10-3 and TRBJ2-1; a weak D match, TRBD1 (7 bases). V was clipped by 6 bases and J by 7 bases, with 13 bases between them. The CDR3 sequence is 13 residues long. Germline CDR1 reads ENHRY; CDR2 reads SYGVKD. The CDR3 DNA reads TGTGCCATCAGCGGCGGGACAGATAATGAGCAGTTCTTC. It specifies CAISGGTDNEQFF.

The chain carries TRBV3-1 and TRBJ2-5; 8 bases match TRBD1. V trimming: 4 bases; J trimming: 9 bases; junction bases outside the gene matches: 13. The CDR3 consists of 15 residues. Germline CDR1 reads LGHDT; CDR2 reads YNNKEL (reference sequence). This chain's CDR3 is CASSRKGQAGRAQYF. In DNA, the CDR3 is TGTGCCAGCAGCCGCAAGGGACAGGCGGGGAGAGCCCAGTACTTC.

V gene TRBV28 combines with J gene TRBJ2-5; the D is unclear. V lost 3 bases to trimming and J lost 3 bases, with 11 bases between them. Looked up from germline, CDR1 is MDHEN and CDR2 is SYDVKM. The CDR3 contains 14 residues. The CDR3 here is CASSFPDRKETQYF. The CDR3 nucleotides read TGTGCCAGCAGTTTCCCAGACCGAAAAGAGACCCAGTACTTC. Full variable domain (rest looked up from reference TRBV28 and TRBJ2-5): DVKVTQSSRYLVKRTGEKVFLECVQDMDHENMFWYRQDPGLGLRLIYFSYDVKMKEKGDIPEGYSVSREKKERFSLILESASTNQTSMYLCASSFPDRKETQYFGPGTRLLVL.

At least ten counts were recorded for this clonotype. The rearrangement uses TRBV4-3 and TRBJ1-2; no reliable D call. V lost 0 bases and J lost 1, with 9 bases in between. The CDR3 is 15 residues long. CDR1 LGHNA and CDR2 YSLEER come from the germline V gene. CDR3 coding DNA: TGCGCCAGCAGCCAAGATCCCACAGATAACTATGGCTACACCTTC. This translates into CASSQDPTDNYGYTF.

V gene TRBV6-1 combines with J gene TRBJ2-1; 12 nucleotides agree with TRBD2. The V segment lost 9 bases and the J segment 8 bases; nucleotides outside the gene matches: 11. CDR1 and CDR2 from the germline V gene are MNHNS and SASEGT. The CDR3 sequence is 15 residues long. CDR3 nucleotide sequence: TGTGCCAGTGCCCTTCTAGCGGGAGGGGGCTATGAGCAGTTCTTC. It is translated as CASALLAGGGYEQFF.

This clonotype has a handful of counts. V and J are TRBV28 and TRBJ2-1, with D perhaps matching TRBD2 (5 bases). V lost 5 bases and J lost 4, with 15 bases in between. CDR3 length: 15 amino acids. Looked up from germline, CDR1 is MDHEN and CDR2 is SYDVKM. CDR3 sequence reads: CASSLSGSTYNEQFF. CDR3 in DNA: TGTGCCAGCAGTCTCAGCGGATCAACGTACAATGAGCAGTTCTTC. The entire variable domain, with the rest obtained from reference TRBV28 and TRBJ2-1, is as follows: DVKVTQSSRYLVKRTGEKVFLECVQDMDHENMFWYRQDPGLGLRLIYFSYDVKMKEKGDIPEGYSVSREKKERFSLILESASTNQTSMYLCASSLSGSTYNEQFFGPGTRLTVL.